Described below is a single T cell receptor beta chain sequence and its context. Its antigen is currently unknown. This entry comes from a study of cytomegalovirus exposure and HLA in healthy donors. A multiplex PCR was run with 60 Vbeta primers and 13 Jbeta primers. Measured with immunoSEQ multiplex PCR; TCRdb has only the in-frame clones, and not every one. The profile covers about 93,000 clones, with around 78% appearing a single time and 0.57% taken by the ten largest. The germline gives CDR1 MDHEN, CDR2 SYDVKM. The CDR3 totals 14 residues. V lost 4 bases and J 2 bases, leaving 11 bases between the germline ends. Study-level findings and limits: Reported performance of the classifier showed diagnosis of cytomegalovirus status with high specificity and sensitivity.

The sequence came from a man aged 25 to 40 in good health and CMV-seronegative. V is TRBV28 and J is TRBJ1-2; D call uncertain. The specimen was PBMCs. Written as DNA, the CDR3 is TGTGCCAGCAGTTCCCCCTCCTACAACTATGGCTACACCTTC. Translated, it gives CASSSPSYNYGYTF.